This T cell receptor (beta chain) was identified during a study of control samples from healthy donors and cancer patients. The CDR3 totals 13 residues. V shed 3 bases, J shed 6 bases, and the junction held 4 bases outside the gene matches. CDR1 LGHNT and CDR2 FRNRAP come from the germline V gene. TCRdb's copy holds only in-frame clones and misses some; the assay was immunoSEQ multiplex PCR. The table shows 51,000 or so clones, with under 90% occurring only once. This sequence was found in an older man in good health. The V gene is TRBV12-5, the J gene TRBJ2-7, with 8 bases matching TRBD2. What was sequenced was blood. DNA of the CDR3: TGTGCTAGTGGTTTTCTCCTAGCGGGCGAGCAGTACTTC. It codes for CASGFLLAGEQYF.